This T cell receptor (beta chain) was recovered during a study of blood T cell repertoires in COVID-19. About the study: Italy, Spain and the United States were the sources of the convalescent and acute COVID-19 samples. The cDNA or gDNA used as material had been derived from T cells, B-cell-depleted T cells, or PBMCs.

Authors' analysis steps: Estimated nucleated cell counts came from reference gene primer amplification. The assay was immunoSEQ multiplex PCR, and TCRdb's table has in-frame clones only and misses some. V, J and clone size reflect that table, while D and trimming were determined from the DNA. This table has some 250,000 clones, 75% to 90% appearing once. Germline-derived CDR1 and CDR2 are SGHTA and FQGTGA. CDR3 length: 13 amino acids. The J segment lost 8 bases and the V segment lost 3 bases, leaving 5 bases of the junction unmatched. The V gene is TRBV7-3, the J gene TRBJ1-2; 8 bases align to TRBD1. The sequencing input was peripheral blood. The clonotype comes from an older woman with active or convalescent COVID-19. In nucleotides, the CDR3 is TGTGCCAGCAGCTTGGACAGGGTGGGAGGCTACACCTTC. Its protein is CASSLDRVGGYTF. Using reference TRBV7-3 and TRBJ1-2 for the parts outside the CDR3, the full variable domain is GAGVSQTPSNKVTEKGKYVELRCDPISGHTALYWYRQSLGQGPEFLIYFQGTGAADDSGLPNDRFFAVRPEGSVSTLKIQRTERGDSAVYLCASSLDRVGGYTFGSGTRLTVV.